Following are 31 T cell receptor beta chains from one sample sequenced in a study of cytomegalovirus exposure and HLA in healthy donors. It was with 60 Vbeta and 13 Jbeta primers that the PCR ran. The assay was immunoSEQ multiplex PCR, and TCRdb's table has in-frame clones only and misses some. This sample has around 45,000 clones, with 51% found just once. Specimen: PBMCs. Every receptor here comes from a man aged 55 to 70 in good health and CMV-seronegative.

This chain links TRBV10-3 with TRBJ2-1, with 11 bases identical to TRBD2. CDR1 is ENHRY and CDR2 is SYGVKD in the germline V gene. CDR3 length equals 18 residues. Losses at the gene ends were 6 bases for V and 7 bases for J; bases not matched to a gene: 17. The CDR3: CAIRPGLAAGVGGNEQFF. The CDR3 DNA sequence: TGTGCCATCAGGCCGGGACTAGCGGCGGGTGTCGGGGGGAATGAGCAGTTCTTC.

The chain links TRBV11-2 to TRBJ2-3; 8 positions agree with TRBD2. There are 13 residues in the CDR3. The V and J ends lost 0 bases and 8 bases, in that order; junction bases with no gene match: 1. The V gene's germline CDR1 is SGHAT and CDR2 FQNNGV. The chain's CDR3 is CASSLDREGTQYF. The CDR3 coding sequence is TGTGCCAGCAGCTTAGATCGGGAGGGTACGCAGTATTTT.

In its sample, this clone was seen a few times. As DNA, the CDR3 is TGTGCCAGCAAGCCAACAGGGGGCGCGGAAAACACCGGGGAGCTGTTTTTT. Amino acids: CASKPTGGAENTGELFF. This sequence joins TRBV11-2 and TRBJ2-2; TRBD1 matches 9 bases. This CDR3 comprises 17 residues. V was pared by 7 bases and J by 2 bases, with 11 bases of the junction left unmatched. CDR1 and CDR2 from the germline V gene are SGHAT and FQNNGV.

The V call is TRBV7-2, the J call TRBJ1-5; 7 bases align to TRBD1. This CDR3 comprises 15 residues. Germline trimming cut 5 bases from V and 4 bases from J; bases unmatched to any gene: 8. Germline assignment: CDR1 SGHTA and CDR2 FQGNSA. The CDR3: CASSLYRGSNQPQHF. In nucleotides, the CDR3 is TGTGCCAGCAGCCTATACAGGGGCAGTAATCAGCCCCAGCATTTT.

This chain uses TRBV5-4 with TRBJ2-1; D might be TRBD2 (5 bases). Germline values: CDR1 SGHNT, CDR2 YYREEE (reference sequence). CDR3 length: 12 residues. Trimming removed 6 bases from V and 9 bases from J, with 13 bases in between. The CDR3 here is CASTFGKVEQFF. The CDR3 nucleotides read TGTGCCAGCACCTTCGGGAAGGTTGAGCAGTTCTTC.

This sequence joins TRBV6-6 and TRBJ2-1, with D maybe TRBD2 (7 bases). The V and J ends lost 3 bases and 8 bases respectively, with 14 bases between them. The germline V gene has CDR1 MNHNY and CDR2 SVGAGI (reference sequence). CDR3 size: 14 residues. The CDR3 loop reads CASSYGGGEDEQFF. Written as DNA, the CDR3 is TGTGCCAGCAGTTATGGGGGGGGCGAGGATGAGCAGTTCTTC.

The rearrangement links TRBV27 to TRBJ1-1; D remains unclear. CDR1 and CDR2 (germline): MNHEY, SMNVEV (reference sequence). V was pared by 9 bases and J by 0 bases, with 5 bases between. This CDR3 region has 11 residues. CDR3 sequence (DNA): TGTGCCAGTTTAATGAACACTGAAGCTTTCTTT. As protein: CASLMNTEAFF.

This clone was observed a few times. The chain links TRBV5-1 to TRBJ1-4; TRBD1 aligns across 8 bases. J gave up 9 bases and V 4 bases, and 8 bases lay outside the gene matches. CDR1 and CDR2 from the germline V gene are SGHRS and YFSETQ. CDR3 size: 14 residues. CDR3 sequence (DNA): TGCGCCAGCAGCCGTGGACAGGGATTACAAAAACTGTTTTTT. Its translation: CASSRGQGLQKLFF.

In its sample, this clone ranks as medium-sized. V is TRBV4-1 and J is TRBJ1-3; D is unresolved. This CDR3 comprises 15 residues. The V gene's germline CDR1 is MGHRA and CDR2 YSYEKL. V lost 0 bases, J lost 3 bases, and 9 bases lay in between. CDR3 DNA sequence: TGCGCCAGCAGCCAAGACCCCGGTCGTGGAAACACCATATATTTT. The encoded protein is CASSQDPGRGNTIYF.

This clone was seen only a few times. The chain joins TRBV19 to TRBJ1-2; TRBD1 matches 7 bases. V lost 3 bases, J lost 4 bases, and 2 bases stayed unmatched. Germline V CDR1 and CDR2: LNHDA, SQIVND (reference sequence). The CDR3 loop spans 13 amino acids. For the CDR3, the DNA is TGTGCCAGTAGTATTGGGACAGTCTATGGCTACACCTTC. Translation: CASSIGTVYGYTF.

A few counts support this clone. The chain recombines TRBV4-3 with TRBJ1-1; D call uncertain. V shed 8 bases and J shed 4 bases, with 20 bases lying between them. The V gene's germline CDR1 is LGHNA and CDR2 YSLEER. The CDR3 loop spans 15 amino acids. Here the CDR3 DNA reads TGCGCCAGCCGTACAAATGTTAGGGCGGGCACTGAAGCTTTCTTT. Protein sequence: CASRTNVRAGTEAFF.

This clone was detected ten times or more. The genes are TRBV6-1 and TRBJ1-1; TRBD1 is a possible D gene (5 bases). CDR1 and CDR2 (germline): MNHNS, SASEGT. Between the trimmed V and J ends, which lost 5 bases and 1 base, there was a span of 8 bases. The CDR3 is 13 residues long. The chain's CDR3 is CASSLTENTEAFF. Written as DNA, the CDR3 is TGTGCCAGCAGTCTGACAGAGAACACTGAAGCTTTCTTT.

The chain is built from TRBV19 and TRBJ2-7; 7 nucleotides align to TRBD2. Germline loops: CDR1 LNHDA, CDR2 SQIVND (reference sequence). This CDR3 has 14 amino acids. J was trimmed by 4 bases and V by 7 bases; bases with no gene match: 10. The CDR3 region is CASTLTSTSYEQYF. The DNA of the CDR3 is TGTGCCAGTACCCTGACTAGCACTTCGTACGAGCAGTACTTC.

The rearrangement uses TRBV11-2 and TRBJ2-6; D possibly corresponds to TRBD1 (5 bases). V lost 5 bases, J lost 4 bases, and 12 bases lay in between. Per germline, CDR1 SGHAT and CDR2 FQNNGV. The CDR3 length is 15 residues. The CDR3: CASSPGFPGANVLTF. CDR3 nucleotide sequence: TGTGCCAGCAGCCCAGGGTTCCCCGGGGCCAACGTCCTGACTTTC.

This clone was seen once. The V gene is TRBV25-1, the J gene TRBJ2-6, with 8 positions matching TRBD1. This CDR3 is built from 18 residues. Germline CDR1 and CDR2: MGHDK and SYGVNS. V shed 3 bases, J shed 2 bases, and the junction held 9 bases outside the gene matches. The CDR3 region is CASSDFAGGTAGANVLTF. The CDR3 nucleotides read TGTGCCAGCAGTGACTTTGCAGGGGGCACGGCTGGGGCCAACGTCCTGACTTTC.

This clone was found a few times. This chain uses TRBV4-1 with TRBJ1-1, with a tentative D call TRBD1 (5 bases). CDR3 size: 16 residues. The germline CDR1 and CDR2 sequences are MGHRA and YSYEKL. Trimming shortened V by 0 bases and J by 2 bases, and 13 bases separated the two germline ends. CDR3 sequence reads: CASSQEIRGVNTEAFF. The CDR3 region has the DNA TGCGCCAGCAGCCAAGAAATTCGGGGGGTTAACACTGAAGCTTTCTTT.

The chain links TRBV6-5 to TRBJ2-5; D perhaps matches TRBD1 (7 bases). Germline-derived CDR1 and CDR2 are MNHEY and SVGAGI. Trimming removed 4 bases from V and 4 bases from J, with 13 bases in between. This CDR3 region has 14 residues. The CDR3 reads CASSSGQRVETQYF. CDR3 nucleotides: TGTGCCAGCAGTTCGGGACAGCGGGTAGAGACCCAGTACTTC.

Here the CDR3 DNA reads TGCGCCAGCAGCTTCGATGGGCGGGATGGCTACACCTTC. It specifies CASSFDGRDGYTF. This chain uses TRBV5-1 with TRBJ1-2; D remains unclear. V lost 2 bases to trimming and J lost 6 bases, with 11 bases between them. CDR3 length: 13 residues. From germline, CDR1 is SGHRS and CDR2 YFSETQ.

This clone was recorded a few times. Here the CDR3 reads CASSGGGVNTEAFF. For the CDR3, the DNA is TGTGCCAGCAGTGGGGGAGGGGTGAACACTGAAGCTTTCTTT. The rearrangement links TRBV2 to TRBJ1-1; D possibly corresponds to TRBD1 (5 bases). Trimming cost V 4 bases and J 0 bases, with 9 bases left between them. CDR3 size: 14 residues. Germline V lookup: CDR1 SNHLY, CDR2 FYNNEI.

This clone was seen a handful of times. Distinct nucleotide sequences in the sample also encode this CDR3. The chain is built from TRBV30 and TRBJ2-7, with 8 bases matching TRBD1. V was clipped by 0 bases and J by 3 bases; unmatched bases: 4. Germline values: CDR1 GTSNPN, CDR2 SVGIG (reference sequence). CDR3 length: 14 amino acids. CDR3 sequence reads: CAWSVGDRGYEQYF. CDR3 coding DNA: TGTGCCTGGAGTGTTGGAGACAGGGGCTACGAGCAGTACTTC.

This clone appeared a few times. The gene calls are TRBV19 and TRBJ2-7; TRBD1 agrees at 7 bases. This CDR3 spans 13 amino acids. Germline CDR1 is LNHDA and CDR2 is SQIVND (reference sequence). J lost 0 bases, V lost 5 bases, and 1 base had no gene match. The CDR3 DNA sequence: TGTGCCAGTAGTCGGACAGGCTCCTACGAGCAGTACTTC. This encodes CASSRTGSYEQYF.

V and J are TRBV5-4 and TRBJ1-4; D gene uncertain. Germline V gene lookup returns CDR1 SGHNT and CDR2 YYREEE (reference sequence). The CDR3 is 15 residues long. Trimming removed 0 bases from V and 4 bases from J, with 10 bases in between. CDR3 bases: TGTGCCAGCAGCTTGGTAGGGAGCATTAATGAAAAACTGTTTTTT. This sequence encodes CASSLVGSINEKLFF.

V usage is TRBV5-1 and J usage is TRBJ1-2; a weak D match, TRBD1 (5 bases). The CDR3 length is 14 residues. Germline V lookup: CDR1 SGHRS, CDR2 YFSETQ. V dropped 2 bases and J dropped 2 bases, with 10 bases sitting between them. The CDR3 spells CASSFAGQNYGYTF. The CDR3 region has the DNA TGCGCCAGCAGCTTCGCGGGGCAGAACTATGGCTACACCTTC. The whole variable domain, remainder taken from reference TRBV5-1 and TRBJ1-2, is KAGVTQTPRYLIKTRGQQVTLSCSPISGHRSVSWYQQTPGQGLQFLFEYFSETQRNKGNFPGRFSGRQFSNSRSEMNVSTLELGDSALYLCASSFAGQNYGYTFGSGTRLTVV.

This chain uses TRBV11-2 with TRBJ2-1; D uncertain. V was shortened by 2 bases and J by 4 bases, with 9 bases between the two germline ends. The germline V gene encodes CDR1 SGHAT and CDR2 FQNNGV. The CDR3 is made up of 14 amino acids. The CDR3 reads CASSLTIEYNEQFF. CDR3 DNA sequence: TGTGCCAGCAGCTTAACTATCGAGTACAATGAGCAGTTCTTC.

The chain recombines TRBV7-2 with TRBJ1-2; 11 bases line up with TRBD1. The CDR3 extends over 15 amino acids. The junction had 5 bases not matched to a gene; V was cut back by 4 bases and J by 4 bases. Germline CDR1 is SGHTA and CDR2 is FQGNSA. CDR3 amino acids: CASSSRTGGSYGYTF. CDR3 DNA: TGTGCCAGCAGCTCAAGGACAGGGGGCAGCTATGGCTACACCTTC.

The chain is built from TRBV30 and TRBJ2-3, with 7 bases matching TRBD2. From germline, CDR1 is GTSNPN and CDR2 SVGIG (reference sequence). This CDR3 is built from 14 residues. With V trimmed by 3 bases and J by 5 bases, 8 bases remained unmatched. In nucleotides, the CDR3 is TGTGCCTGGAGGGTTACTAGCGAAGGAGATACGCAGTATTTT. Protein sequence: CAWRVTSEGDTQYF.

CDR3 in DNA: TGTGCCAGTGGATATGAGGCCCAGTACTTC. Encoded protein: CASGYEAQYF. The V gene is TRBV19, the J gene TRBJ2-5; D not certain. The V gene lost 8 bases and the J gene lost 9 bases, with 10 bases spanning the gap. This CDR3 contains 10 residues. Germline V gene sequence: CDR1 LNHDA, CDR2 SQIVND (reference sequence).

V usage is TRBV9 and J usage is TRBJ2-6, with TRBD1 as a possible D gene (6 bases). The CDR3 is 15 residues long. Trimming left V 2 bases short and J 4 bases short, with 10 bases between. Germline V gene lookup returns CDR1 SGDLS and CDR2 YYNGEE. CDR3 sequence (DNA): TGTGCCAGCAGCGTGGGGGCCCTGGGGGCCAACGTCCTGACTTTC. Translating gives CASSVGALGANVLTF.

This sequence joins TRBV25-1 and TRBJ1-5; no reliable D call. V dropped 6 bases and J dropped 3 bases, with 12 bases sitting between them. The CDR3 extends over 14 amino acids. Germline V gene sequence: CDR1 MGHDK, CDR2 SYGVNS. CDR3 residues: CASSLSSPNQPQHF. The CDR3 DNA reads as TGTGCCAGCAGCCTTAGCAGTCCCAATCAGCCCCAGCATTTT.

The chain employs TRBV10-3 and TRBJ2-7; no reliable D call. V lost 3 bases and J 2 bases, leaving 5 bases between the germline ends. This CDR3 has 12 amino acids. Germline loops: CDR1 ENHRY, CDR2 SYGVKD. The CDR3 sequence is CAISETPYEQYF. The DNA for the CDR3 is TGTGCCATCAGTGAAACTCCCTACGAGCAGTACTTC.

The chain couples TRBV7-2 to TRBJ1-2; TRBD1 aligns across 9 bases. The V and J ends lost 4 bases and 4 bases, in that order; junction bases with no gene match: 10. Germline values: CDR1 SGHTA, CDR2 FQGNSA. This CDR3 comprises 16 residues. The CDR3 bases are TGTGCCAGCAGCTCTGCGACCACAGGGGGCGTCTATGGCTACACCTTC. Amino acids: CASSSATTGGVYGYTF.